This T cell receptor beta chain was obtained from a study of shared clonotypes between healthy human individuals. Study summary: CD4 naive and memory got three plates each, CD8 naive two, CD8 memory one. Notes on the study in general: Researchers sampled blood only, noting tissue repertoires likely differ.

In the case of this clone: What it binds is not known.

This CDR3 has 15 residues. The V segment lost 4 bases and the J segment 3 bases; nucleotides outside the gene matches: 6. Germline V gives CDR1 SGHNT, CDR2 YYREEE (reference sequence). Nashville, Tennessee was home to all donors, who were Caucasian adults. The authors' processing: From ImmunoSEQ came sequences covering only the junction and carrying no quality scores, so filtering differed. Produced via immunoSEQ multiplex PCR; TCRdb's table is partial and in-frame only. That table gives V, J and clone size, and the DNA gave D and trimming. The sample carries 2,500,000 or so clones, approximately 90% recorded once.

The source of this sequence is a man between 18 and 35 years old in good health. The sequenced sample was naive CD4+ T cells sorted from blood. The subset is: CD45RA+ positively selected. The V call is TRBV5-4, the J call TRBJ2-7; TRBD1 aligns across 11 bases. The CDR3, as DNA: TGTGCCAGCAGCCCGGCCGGGACAGGGGGCTACGAGCAGTACTTC. This gives the protein CASSPAGTGGYEQYF.